This T cell receptor beta chain is drawn from a study of blood T cell repertoires in COVID-19. Study-wide background: COVID-19 samples from acute and convalescent phases originated in the United States, Italy and Spain.

This clone was recorded once. Per germline, CDR1 KGHDR and CDR2 SFDVKD. This CDR3 spans 15 amino acids. After removal of 7 bases from V and 6 bases from J, the junction contained 7 bases not matched to a gene. Per the original data handling: Estimation of nucleated cell counts was performed using reference gene primer amplification. The protocol was immunoSEQ multiplex PCR, while the TCRdb copy is restricted to in-frame clones and leaves out a portion. V and J calls plus clone size are reproduced from that table; the DNA served to infer D and trimming. The table records 150,000 to 200,000 clones, around nine tenths of them present only once.

The sequenced sample was peripheral blood. The chain is built from TRBV24-1 and TRBJ2-1, with 11 nucleotides matching TRBD2. The clonotype comes from a woman between 70 and 85 years old with COVID-19, enrolled during active disease. The CDR3 sequence: CATSPGLAAGNEQFF. CDR3 in DNA: TGTGCCACCAGCCCGGGACTAGCGGCCGGCAATGAGCAGTTCTTC.